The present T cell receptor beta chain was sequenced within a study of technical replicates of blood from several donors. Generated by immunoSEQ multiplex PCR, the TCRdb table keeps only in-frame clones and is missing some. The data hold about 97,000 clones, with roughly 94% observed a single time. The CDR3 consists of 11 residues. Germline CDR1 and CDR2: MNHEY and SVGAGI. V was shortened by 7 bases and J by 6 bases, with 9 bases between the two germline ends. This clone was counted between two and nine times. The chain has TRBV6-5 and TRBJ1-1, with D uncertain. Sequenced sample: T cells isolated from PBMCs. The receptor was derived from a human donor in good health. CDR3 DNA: TGTGCCAGCATTCGACTCGCTGAAGCTTTCTTT. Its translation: CASIRLAEAFF.